Given below is one T cell receptor beta chain in context. This CDR3 is 12 amino acids long. Germline CDR1 SGDLS, CDR2 YYNGEE. These data are taken from a study of CD8+CD57+ T cells in acquired aplastic anemia. Profiling of TCR beta VDJ combinations and CDR3 sequences used genomic DNA as template. Each CDR3 protein is one row after TCRdb ran MiXCR on the reads. The table shows about 190,000 distinct CDR3 sequences, with 50% to 55% occurring only once. This TCR derives from a human donor in good health, serving as a control. The V gene is TRBV9, the J gene TRBJ2-5, with 8 bases fitting TRBD2. The sequencing input was sorted CD4+, CD8+, or CD8+CD57+ T cells (not recorded which) from PBMCs. The CDR3 DNA reads TGTGGGGTAGCGGGGCTTCAAGAGACCCAGTACTTC. It codes for CGVAGLQETQYF.